The 14 T cell receptor beta chains below come from one sample, sequenced in a study of blood T cell repertoires in COVID-19. TCRdb's copy holds only in-frame clones and misses some; the assay was immunoSEQ multiplex PCR. The data show about 100,000 clones, approximately 85% seen once. What was sequenced was peripheral blood. The receptors originated from an elderly woman with active or convalescent COVID-19.

This chain uses TRBV4-2 with TRBJ2-3; D not certain. The germline V and J ends were trimmed by 1 base and 5 bases, with 4 bases remaining between them. This CDR3 region has 12 residues. Germline V gene data show CDR1 as LGHNA and CDR2 as YNFKEQ. The CDR3 coding sequence is TGTGCCAGCAGCCAAGGGCAAGATACGCAGTATTTT. Protein product: CASSQGQDTQYF.

The chain links TRBV2 to TRBJ2-7; D possibly corresponds to TRBD1 (6 bases). Trimming pared 5 bases from V and 6 bases from J, leaving 17 bases between. Germline CDR1 SNHLY, CDR2 FYNNEI. The CDR3 sequence is 14 residues long. The CDR3 sequence: CASSPTGLSREQYF. The DNA of the CDR3 is TGTGCCAGCAGTCCTACAGGGCTGTCGCGCGAGCAGTACTTC.

This chain links TRBV27 with TRBJ1-4; 9 bases align to TRBD1. Per germline, CDR1 MNHEY and CDR2 SMNVEV (reference sequence). The CDR3 extends over 15 amino acids. Unmatched junction bases numbered 4, after V lost 6 bases and J lost 2 bases. CDR3 DNA sequence: TGTGCCAGCAGGGCCGGGACAGGGACTAATGAAAAACTGTTTTTT. The encoded protein is CASRAGTGTNEKLFF.

The CDR3 region is CASSTASEQYF. Here the CDR3 DNA reads TGCGCCAGCAGTACGGCTAGCGAGCAGTACTTC. The rearrangement links TRBV10-2 to TRBJ2-7; D unclear. V lost 5 bases, J lost 6 bases, and 8 bases lay in between. The CDR3 is 11 residues long. The germline V gene encodes CDR1 WSHSY and CDR2 SAAADI.

The V and J genes are TRBV4-1 and TRBJ2-2, with D maybe TRBD2 (5 bases). Trimming cost V 0 bases and J 5 bases, with 10 bases left between them. Per germline, CDR1 MGHRA and CDR2 YSYEKL. This CDR3 has 15 amino acids. The CDR3 loop reads CASSQDSGWTGELFF. In nucleotides, the CDR3 is TGCGCCAGCAGCCAAGATTCGGGGTGGACCGGGGAGCTGTTTTTT.

V is TRBV4-3 and J is TRBJ1-1; 7 bases map to TRBD1. The germline CDR1 and CDR2 sequences are LGHNA and YSLEER. This CDR3 spans 16 amino acids. The J segment lost 2 bases and the V segment lost 4 bases, leaving 10 bases of the junction unmatched. This CDR3 is CASSRGDSGYNTEAFF. The CDR3 nucleotides read TGCGCCAGCAGCCGGGGGGACAGCGGGTATAACACTGAAGCTTTCTTT.

This clone was detected a few times. The genes are TRBV18 and TRBJ2-5; 7 bases align to TRBD2. The CDR3 has 15 amino acids. V lost 3 bases and J lost 1; bases outside the gene matches: 5. Germline CDR1 KGHSH, CDR2 LQKENI. CDR3 in DNA: TGTGCCAGCTCACCCCGGGAGGACCTCCAAGAGACCCAGTACTTC. Translating it yields CASSPREDLQETQYF.

This chain uses TRBV5-6 with TRBJ2-1, with D possibly being TRBD2 (6 bases). The germline gives CDR1 SGHDT, CDR2 YYEEEE. This CDR3 spans 16 amino acids. V lost 3 bases, J lost 4 bases, and 17 bases lay in between. CDR3: CASSWGRQGLYNEQFF. CDR3 bases: TGTGCCAGCAGCTGGGGGAGGCAGGGCCTTTACAATGAGCAGTTCTTC. Full variable domain (remainder filled in from reference TRBV5-6 and TRBJ2-1): DAGVTQSPTHLIKTRGQQVTLRCSPKSGHDTVSWYQQALGQGPQFIFQYYEEEERQRGNFPDRFSGHQFPNYSSELNVNALLLGDSALYLCASSWGRQGLYNEQFFGPGTRLTVL.

This chain joins TRBV7-2 and TRBJ1-3, with 8 bases identical to TRBD1. After removal of 2 bases from V and 0 bases from J, the junction contained 0 bases not matched to a gene. Germline-derived CDR1 and CDR2 are SGHTA and FQGNSA. The CDR3 sequence is 15 residues long. The CDR3 DNA is TGTGCCAGCAGCTTAACAGGGGGCTCTGGAAACACCATATATTTT. Residues: CASSLTGGSGNTIYF.

The chain is built from TRBV2 and TRBJ2-1, with TRBD2 matching 7 bases. J was trimmed by 4 bases and V by 6 bases; bases with no gene match: 6. The CDR3 contains 14 residues. Germline CDR1 SNHLY, CDR2 FYNNEI. CDR3 protein: CASRSSGDYNEQFF. Written as DNA, the CDR3 is TGTGCCAGCAGGTCTAGCGGAGATTACAATGAGCAGTTCTTC.

The CDR3 loop reads CASSLVGQAYEQYF. The CDR3 coding sequence is TGCGCCAGCAGCTTGGTGGGACAGGCTTACGAGCAGTACTTC. The chain has TRBV5-1 and TRBJ2-7; 8 nucleotides align to TRBD1. The CDR3 contains 14 residues. V was pared by 0 bases and J by 4 bases, with 3 bases of the junction left unmatched. Germline V gene lookup returns CDR1 SGHRS and CDR2 YFSETQ. Together with reference TRBV5-1 and TRBJ2-7, the CDR3 gives the full variable domain: KAGVTQTPRYLIKTRGQQVTLSCSPISGHRSVSWYQQTPGQGLQFLFEYFSETQRNKGNFPGRFSGRQFSNSRSEMNVSTLELGDSALYLCASSLVGQAYEQYFGPGTRLTVT.

This clone showed up just once. The chain combines TRBV4-3 with TRBJ2-2; tentative D call: TRBD1 (5 bases). The CDR3 contains 15 residues. V lost 1 base and J 6 bases, leaving 12 bases between the germline ends. Per germline, CDR1 LGHNA and CDR2 YSLEER. The CDR3 DNA is TGCGCCAGCAGCCAAGTAATCAGGGCCTCCGGGGAGCTGTTTTTT. Protein sequence: CASSQVIRASGELFF.

This chain links TRBV28 with TRBJ1-2, with D maybe TRBD1 (5 bases). The V gene lost 4 bases and the J gene lost 4 bases, with 10 bases spanning the gap. The germline V gene encodes CDR1 MDHEN and CDR2 SYDVKM. This CDR3 is 13 amino acids long. The CDR3 here is CASSSTEFYGYTF. DNA for the CDR3: TGTGCCAGCAGTTCGACAGAGTTCTATGGCTACACCTTC.

The V and J genes are TRBV19 and TRBJ2-1; 7 positions match TRBD2. J lost 0 bases, V lost 6 bases, and 11 bases had no gene match. CDR1 LNHDA and CDR2 SQIVND come from the germline V gene (reference sequence). This CDR3 region has 17 residues. In DNA form, the CDR3 reads TGTGCCAGTAGACGCGCTAGCGGAGGCAGCTCCTACAATGAGCAGTTCTTC. Translating gives CASRRASGGSSYNEQFF. The full variable domain, in which reference TRBV19 and TRBJ2-1 provide the parts outside the CDR3, is DGGITQSPKYLFRKEGQNVTLSCEQNLNHDAMYWYRQDPGQGLRLIYYSQIVNDFQKGDIAEGYSVSREKKESFPLTVTSAQKNPTAFYLCASRRASGGSSYNEQFFGPGTRLTVL.